The 3 T cell receptor beta chains below come from one sample, sequenced in a study of control samples from healthy donors and cancer patients. The protocol was immunoSEQ multiplex PCR, while the TCRdb copy is restricted to in-frame clones and leaves out a portion. The top ten clones hold 1.2% to 1.5% of a sample with 150,000 to 200,000 clones, around 87% of them seen once. The sample taken for sequencing was blood. These receptors came from a woman between 45 and 65 years old in good health.

This clone was recorded only once. The chain employs TRBV21-1 and TRBJ1-5; the DNA was not compared with TRBD1, the D call given in the table. TRBV21-1 counts as a pseudogene. CDR3 length: 18 residues. The CDR3 DNA reads as TGTGCCAGCAGCAACGGGAGACAGGGGACTAATAGCAATCAGCCCCAGCATTTT. Residues: CASSNGRQGTNSNQPQHF.

This clone has just one count. This chain uses TRBV19 with TRBJ1-6, with 8 nucleotides matching TRBD1. The CDR3 totals 16 residues. Germline trimming cut 7 bases from V and 2 bases from J; bases unmatched to any gene: 7. Germline loops: CDR1 LNHDA, CDR2 SQIVND (reference sequence). Written as DNA, the CDR3 is TGTGCCAGTAACAGACAGGGGAAGCCCTATAATTCACCCCTCCACTTT. Translated: CASNRQGKPYNSPLHF. Looking up the rest from reference TRBV19 and TRBJ1-6 gives the full variable domain: DGGITQSPKYLFRKEGQNVTLSCEQNLNHDAMYWYRQDPGQGLRLIYYSQIVNDFQKGDIAEGYSVSREKKESFPLTVTSAQKNPTAFYLCASNRQGKPYNSPLHFGNGTRLTVT.

This chain links TRBV5-1 with TRBJ2-5; D is perhaps TRBD1 (5 bases). The V end was cut by 0 bases, the J end by 1 base, with 7 bases between. Germline-derived CDR1 and CDR2 are SGHRS and YFSETQ. The CDR3 contains 14 residues. The CDR3 DNA sequence: TGCGCCAGCAGCTTGGGACAGCCCCAAGAGACCCAGTACTTC. Its protein is CASSLGQPQETQYF.